Listed below are T cell receptor beta chains from one sample, sequenced in a study of blood T cell repertoires in COVID-19. Using immunoSEQ multiplex PCR, the repertoire was profiled, and TCRdb retains in-frame clones only, with some absent. The sample shows 40,000 to 50,000 clones, about 86% of them seen only once. Input material: peripheral blood. The receptors were sampled from an elderly woman with acute or convalescent COVID-19. The CDR3 runs from the conserved cysteine through the conserved F or W. D genes are given only for firm matches. A clone size is listed for some rows: how often the clone was seen (once, few, many), or a class if it is expanded.

CDR3 protein: CASSSGTGVRGYTF
CDR3 DNA: TGTGCCAGCAGCTCGGGGACAGGCGTTCGTGGCTACACCTTC
D gene: TRBD1
V gene: TRBV5-4
clone size: NA
J gene: TRBJ1-2

CDR3 protein: CASSPASNSPLHF
CDR3 DNA: TGTGCCAGCAGCCCGGCTAGTAATTCACCCCTCCACTTT
D gene: NA
V gene: TRBV5-6
clone size: NA
J gene: TRBJ1-6

CDR3 protein: CASSQGYSKGGAFF
CDR3 DNA: TGTGCCAGCAGCCAAGGGTATTCGAAGGGAGGAGCTTTCTTT
D gene: NA
V gene: TRBV3-1/TRBV3-2
clone size: NA
J gene: TRBJ1-1

CDR3 protein: CASRSGGDYTGELFF
CDR3 DNA: TGTGCCAGCAGGAGCGGGGGGGACTACACCGGGGAGCTGTTTTTT
D gene: TRBD2
V gene: TRBV6-5
clone size: NA
J gene: TRBJ2-2

CDR3 protein: CATSPSGGPYNEQFF
CDR3 DNA: TGTGCCACCAGTCCTAGCGGGGGACCATACAATGAGCAGTTCTTC
D gene: TRBD2
V gene: TRBV24-1
clone size: NA
J gene: TRBJ2-1

CDR3 protein: CASSREGAGELFF
CDR3 DNA: TGTGCCAGCAGTCGAGAGGGTGCCGGGGAGCTGTTTTTT
D gene: NA
V gene: TRBV2
clone size: NA
J gene: TRBJ2-2

CDR3 protein: CASSDGDQPQHF
CDR3 DNA: TGTGCCAGCAGCGACGGAGATCAGCCCCAGCATTTT
D gene: NA
V gene: TRBV12-3/TRBV12-4
clone size: NA
J gene: TRBJ1-5

CDR3 protein: CASSQRLAGGPDTQYF
CDR3 DNA: TGTGCCAGCAGCCAGCGCTTAGCGGGGGGCCCAGATACGCAGTATTTT
D gene: TRBD2
V gene: TRBV3-1/TRBV3-2
clone size: NA
J gene: TRBJ2-3

CDR3 protein: CAWSWTGRVGNQPQHF
CDR3 DNA: TGTGCCTGGAGTTGGACAGGGAGGGTGGGCAATCAGCCCCAGCATTTT
D gene: TRBD1
V gene: TRBV30
clone size: few
J gene: TRBJ1-5

CDR3 protein: CASSPGGQGTDTQYF
CDR3 DNA: TGTGCCAGCAGCCCCGGGGGACAGGGGACAGATACGCAGTATTTT
D gene: TRBD1
V gene: TRBV16
clone size: NA
J gene: TRBJ2-3

CDR3 protein: CASSLEGSGGSPSLKTQYF
CDR3 DNA: TGCGCCAGCAGCTTGGAGGGTAGCGGGGGTTCTCCTTCCCTCAAGACCCAGTACTTC
D gene: TRBD2
V gene: TRBV5-1
clone size: NA
J gene: TRBJ2-5

CDR3 protein: CASSLGHQGDGYTF
CDR3 DNA: TGCGCCAGCAGCTTGGGACACCAAGGGGATGGCTACACCTTC
D gene: NA
V gene: TRBV5-1
clone size: NA
J gene: TRBJ1-2

CDR3 protein: CASSSQGIGTEAFF
CDR3 DNA: TGCGCCAGCAGCTCACAGGGGATCGGCACTGAAGCTTTCTTT
D gene: TRBD1
V gene: TRBV5-1
clone size: NA
J gene: TRBJ1-1

CDR3 protein: CASTPRAQHF
CDR3 DNA: TGTGCCAGCACTCCGCGGGCCCAGCATTTT
D gene: NA
V gene: TRBV6-4
clone size: NA
J gene: TRBJ1-5

CDR3 protein: CATSNTIWGVEETQYF
CDR3 DNA: TGTGCCACCAGTAATACGATTTGGGGGGTGGAGGAGACCCAGTACTTC
D gene: NA
V gene: TRBV15
clone size: NA
J gene: TRBJ2-5

CDR3 protein: CASSLTGSNQPQHF
CDR3 DNA: TGCGCCAGCAGCCTGACAGGGAGCAATCAGCCCCAGCATTTT
D gene: TRBD1
V gene: TRBV5-1
clone size: NA
J gene: TRBJ1-5

CDR3 protein: CASSIEGGPGGTIYF
CDR3 DNA: TGTGCCAGTAGTATAGAAGGTGGACCAGGGGGCACCATATATTTT
D gene: TRBD1
V gene: TRBV19
clone size: NA
J gene: TRBJ1-3

CDR3 protein: CASSKGGQDFSGANVLTF
CDR3 DNA: TGTGCCAGTAGTAAAGGGGGCCAAGATTTTTCTGGGGCCAACGTCCTGACTTTC
D gene: TRBD1
V gene: TRBV19
clone size: NA
J gene: TRBJ2-6

CDR3 protein: CASSQPDGGSYTF
CDR3 DNA: TGTGCCAGCAGCCAACCGGACGGGGGAAGCTACACCTTC
D gene: NA
V gene: TRBV3-1/TRBV3-2
clone size: NA
J gene: TRBJ1-2

CDR3 protein: CASSLAFSGEQFF
CDR3 DNA: TGTGCCAGCAGCTTAGCCTTTAGTGGTGAGCAGTTCTTC
D gene: NA
V gene: TRBV7-2
clone size: NA
J gene: TRBJ2-1

CDR3 protein: CASSELAGAGNEQFF
CDR3 DNA: TGTGCCAGCAGTGAGTTGGCGGGGGCGGGAAATGAGCAGTTCTTC
D gene: NA
V gene: TRBV6-1
clone size: NA
J gene: TRBJ2-1

CDR3 protein: CASSDRDIREQYF
CDR3 DNA: TGTGCCAGCAGTGACCGGGACATCAGGGAGCAGTACTTC
D gene: NA
V gene: TRBV6-1
clone size: NA
J gene: TRBJ2-7

CDR3 protein: CASSYRQGSSGNTIYF
CDR3 DNA: TGTGCCAGCAGTTACCGACAGGGGAGCTCTGGAAACACCATATATTTT
D gene: TRBD1
V gene: TRBV6-5
clone size: few
J gene: TRBJ1-3

CDR3 protein: CASIPNVGGNQPQHF
CDR3 DNA: TGTGCCAGTATCCCCAACGTGGGCGGCAATCAGCCCCAGCATTTT
D gene: NA
V gene: TRBV19
clone size: NA
J gene: TRBJ1-5

CDR3 protein: CASSVDGRTGNTGELFF
CDR3 DNA: TGTGCCAGCAGCGTAGATGGCAGGACAGGCAACACCGGGGAGCTGTTTTTT
D gene: TRBD1
V gene: TRBV9
clone size: NA
J gene: TRBJ2-2

CDR3 protein: CASSLPTGTANEKLFF
CDR3 DNA: TGTGCCAGCAGCCTCCCGACCGGGACAGCTAATGAAAAACTGTTTTTT
D gene: TRBD1
V gene: TRBV3-1/TRBV3-2
clone size: NA
J gene: TRBJ1-4

CDR3 protein: CASSIRASGQYGYTF
CDR3 DNA: TGTGCCAGTAGTATCCGCGCCTCGGGACAGTATGGCTACACCTTC
D gene: TRBD1
V gene: TRBV19
clone size: NA
J gene: TRBJ1-2

CDR3 protein: CASSLGGAGELFF
CDR3 DNA: TGTGCCAGCAGCTTAGGGGGGGCCGGGGAGCTGTTTTTT
D gene: NA
V gene: TRBV7-2
clone size: NA
J gene: TRBJ2-2

CDR3 protein: CASSLMAAGSGNTIYF
CDR3 DNA: TGTGCCAGCAGCTTAATGGCAGCAGGCTCTGGAAACACCATATATTTT
D gene: NA
V gene: TRBV7-3
clone size: NA
J gene: TRBJ1-3

CDR3 protein: CASSDSGGRGGYTF
CDR3 DNA: TGTGCCAGCAGTGATTCCGGAGGGAGAGGCGGCTACACCTTC
D gene: NA
V gene: TRBV25-1
clone size: NA
J gene: TRBJ1-2

CDR3 protein: CASRPGQGTSPLHF
CDR3 DNA: TGTGCCAGCAGACCGGGACAGGGGACCTCACCCCTCCACTTT
D gene: TRBD1
V gene: TRBV6-5
clone size: once
J gene: TRBJ1-6

CDR3 protein: CASSRAGVRDTQYF
CDR3 DNA: TGCGCCAGCAGCCGAGCGGGGGTCAGAGATACGCAGTATTTT
D gene: TRBD2
V gene: TRBV5-1
clone size: NA
J gene: TRBJ2-3

CDR3 protein: CASSSGQGANSPLHF
CDR3 DNA: TGTGCCAGCAGCTCGGGACAGGGGGCGAATTCACCCCTCCACTTT
D gene: TRBD1
V gene: TRBV7-9
clone size: NA
J gene: TRBJ1-6

CDR3 protein: CASSPRSRSEKLFF
CDR3 DNA: TGTGCCAGCAGCCCCCGCAGTCGGAGTGAAAAACTGTTTTTT
D gene: NA
V gene: TRBV14
clone size: NA
J gene: TRBJ1-4

CDR3 protein: CASTIHRGRRAHYGYTF
CDR3 DNA: TGTGCCAGCACCATCCACCGCGGGAGGAGAGCCCACTATGGCTACACCTTC
D gene: NA
V gene: TRBV11-2
clone size: NA
J gene: TRBJ1-2

CDR3 protein: CASSPLQGHSYEQYF
CDR3 DNA: TGCGCCAGCAGCCCCCTACAGGGTCATAGCTACGAGCAGTACTTC
D gene: NA
V gene: TRBV5-1
clone size: NA
J gene: TRBJ2-7

CDR3 protein: CASSLARAASYEQYF
CDR3 DNA: TGCGCCAGCAGCTTGGCCAGGGCCGCCTCCTACGAGCAGTACTTC
D gene: NA
V gene: TRBV5-1
clone size: NA
J gene: TRBJ2-7

CDR3 protein: CASSTSGQTNTGELFF
CDR3 DNA: TGTGCCAGTAGTACCTCGGGACAGACCAACACCGGGGAGCTGTTTTTT
D gene: TRBD1
V gene: TRBV19
clone size: once
J gene: TRBJ2-2

CDR3 protein: CASSYLVGGTGNTIYF
CDR3 DNA: TGTGCCAGCAGTTACCTCGTGGGGGGGACAGGAAACACCATATATTTT
D gene: NA
V gene: TRBV6-6
clone size: NA
J gene: TRBJ1-3

CDR3 protein: CASSGGWSGELFF
CDR3 DNA: TGTGCCAGCAGCGGAGGGTGGAGCGGGGAGCTGTTTTTT
D gene: NA
V gene: TRBV7-9
clone size: NA
J gene: TRBJ2-2

CDR3 protein: CASSQWTPNTEAFF
CDR3 DNA: TGCGCCAGCAGCCAGTGGACACCGAACACTGAAGCTTTCTTT
D gene: NA
V gene: TRBV5-1
clone size: NA
J gene: TRBJ1-1

CDR3 protein: CASSPSGQGVYGYTF
CDR3 DNA: TGTGCCAGCTCACCCTCGGGACAGGGGGTATATGGCTACACCTTC
D gene: TRBD1
V gene: TRBV18
clone size: NA
J gene: TRBJ1-2

CDR3 protein: CSASPESRDRMDTEAFF
CDR3 DNA: TGCAGTGCTAGTCCTGAATCGCGGGACAGGATGGACACTGAAGCTTTCTTT
D gene: TRBD1
V gene: TRBV20-1
clone size: few
J gene: TRBJ1-1

CDR3 protein: CASSLLQGIPEAFF
CDR3 DNA: TGTGCCAGCAGCCTCTTACAGGGGATCCCTGAAGCTTTCTTT
D gene: TRBD1
V gene: TRBV2
clone size: once
J gene: TRBJ1-1

CDR3 protein: CASSQGTGGSPLHF
CDR3 DNA: TGTGCCAGCAGCCAGGGGACTGGGGGTTCACCCCTCCACTTT
D gene: NA
V gene: TRBV3-1/TRBV3-2
clone size: NA
J gene: TRBJ1-6

CDR3 protein: CASSPTSGGGNQPQHF
CDR3 DNA: TGTGCCAGCAGCCCAACCTCGGGGGGTGGCAATCAGCCCCAGCATTTT
D gene: NA
V gene: TRBV27
clone size: NA
J gene: TRBJ1-5